The 6 T cell receptor beta chains below all came from one sample that was sequenced in a study of T cell clonotyping in hematopoietic cell transplantation (TCRdb year 2021). Libraries were constructed by the immunoSEQ multiplex PCR assay. As stored in TCRdb, this immuneACCESS dataset retains in-frame rearrangements with V and J assigned. A fraction of the clones does not appear; measured against another copy, unresolved V genes explain less than half of the discrepancy, and the remainder lacks a known reason. Present in this sample are thousands of clones, about three quarters of which were seen just once. The ten largest make up roughly 34% of the sample. The time point label, read with the paper, signifies: 100 days after allo-HCT. Sequencing was performed on peripheral blood mononuclear cells, taken 100 days after allogeneic stem cell transplant. The receptors derive from a male patient in his fifties who had an allogeneic stem cell transplant from an unrelated donor, so the T cells may come from the graft donor. Some clones in this sample may be carry-over from other donors' samples.

The rearrangement uses TRBV11-2 and TRBJ1-5, with D uncertain. Trimming took off 5 bases at V and 0 bases at J, with 8 bases between the two ends. The CDR3 totals 14 residues. Per the germline V gene, CDR1 is SGHAT and CDR2 is FQNNGV. CDR3 coding DNA: TGTGCCAGCAGCCCCCGGTATAGCAATCAGCCCCAGCATTTT. It yields the protein CASSPRYSNQPQHF.

The rearrangement uses TRBV6-5 and TRBJ1-2; D uncertain. The CDR3 covers 12 residues. Trimming left V 6 bases short and J 7 bases short, with 12 bases between. Germline CDR1 and CDR2: MNHEY and SVGAGI. CDR3: CASSPSSGGYTF. The CDR3, as DNA: TGTGCCAGCAGCCCTTCATCGGGTGGCTACACCTTC.

The CDR3 DNA reads TGCGCCAGCAGCCTCTGGACAGGGGGTTATGAGCAGTTCTTC. As protein: CASSLWTGGYEQFF. This sequence joins TRBV4-3 and TRBJ2-1; 10 nucleotides agree with TRBD1. Per germline, CDR1 LGHNA and CDR2 YSLEER. The CDR3 totals 14 residues. The V and J ends lost 4 bases and 8 bases, in that order; junction bases with no gene match: 5.

The DNA of the CDR3 is TGCAGCGTTCGGGGAGACAGCGACTATGGCTACACCTTC. This sequence encodes CSVRGDSDYGYTF. V usage is TRBV29-1 and J usage is TRBJ1-2, with D maybe TRBD1 (5 bases). The CDR3 totals 13 residues. Looked up from germline, CDR1 is SQVTM and CDR2 is ANQGSEA. The V gene lost 5 bases and the J gene lost 3 bases, with 13 bases spanning the gap. The whole variable domain, remainder taken from reference TRBV29-1 and TRBJ1-2, is SAVISQKPSRDICQRGTSLTIQCQVDSQVTMMFWYRQQPGQSLTLIATANQGSEATYESGFVIDKFPISRPNLTFSTLTVSNMSPEDSSIYLCSVRGDSDYGYTFGSGTRLTVV.

This chain uses TRBV28 with TRBJ2-3; 9 bases are shared with TRBD1. Per germline, CDR1 MDHEN and CDR2 SYDVKM. The CDR3 spans 16 residues. Losses at the gene ends were 2 bases for V and 4 bases for J; bases not matched to a gene: 7. CDR3 nucleotides: TGTGCCAGCAGTTTAGTGGCGGGACAGGGAGCAGATACGCAGTATTTT. This gives the protein CASSLVAGQGADTQYF.

The chain links TRBV7-8 to TRBJ1-6; D gene uncertain. V was clipped by 2 bases and J by 9 bases, with 14 bases between them. The CDR3 is made up of 15 amino acids. Germline values: CDR1 SGHVS, CDR2 FQNEAQ. DNA for the CDR3: TGTGCCAGCAGCTTACGAGGGCGAGGGAGTTCACCCCTCCACTTT. Amino acids: CASSLRGRGSSPLHF.